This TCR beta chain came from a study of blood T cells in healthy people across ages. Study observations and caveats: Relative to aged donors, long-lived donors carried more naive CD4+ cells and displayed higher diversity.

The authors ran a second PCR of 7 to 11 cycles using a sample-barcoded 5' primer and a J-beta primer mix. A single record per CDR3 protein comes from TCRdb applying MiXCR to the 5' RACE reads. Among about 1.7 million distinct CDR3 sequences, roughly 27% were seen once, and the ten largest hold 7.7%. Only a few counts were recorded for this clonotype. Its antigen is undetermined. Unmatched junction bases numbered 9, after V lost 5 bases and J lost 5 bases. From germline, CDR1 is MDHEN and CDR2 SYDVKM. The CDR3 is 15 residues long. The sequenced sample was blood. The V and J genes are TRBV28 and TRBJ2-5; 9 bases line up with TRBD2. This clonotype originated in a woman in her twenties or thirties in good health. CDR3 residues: CASSGTGTSMETQYF. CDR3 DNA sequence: TGTGCCAGCAGTGGTACCGGGACTAGCATGGAGACCCAGTACTTC.